The 10 T cell receptor beta chains in this list originate from one sample, sequenced in a study of cytomegalovirus exposure and HLA in healthy donors (dated by TCRdb to about 2017). Libraries were built with the immunoSEQ multiplex PCR assay. A mixture of 60 forward primers for TCR Vbeta segments and 13 reverse primers for TCR Jbeta segments was used in the multiplex PCR. Held by TCRdb, this immuneACCESS table contains in-frame sequences only and omits some clones. Under half of the omission traces to an unresolved V gene where checked; the cause of the rest is unknown. This sample comprises roughly 160,000 clones, 75% of them detected only once. The ten largest clones take up around 7.7% of the sample. The sequencing input was PBMCs. Receptor source: a woman aged 40 to 50 in good health and CMV-seropositive.

The chain employs TRBV2 and TRBJ1-5; 9 bases are a match to TRBD1. Germline lookup yields CDR1 SNHLY and CDR2 FYNNEI. The CDR3 runs to 18 residues. V lost 5 bases and J lost 2; bases outside the gene matches: 13. CDR3 DNA sequence: TGTGCCAGCAGTCAAACCGGGACAGGGAATTATGGCAATCAGCCCCAGCATTTT. Its translation is CASSQTGTGNYGNQPQHF.

The genes are TRBV18 and TRBJ2-7, with 16 bases aligning to TRBD2. The V segment lost 6 bases and the J segment 8 bases; nucleotides outside the gene matches: 7. Germline V gives CDR1 KGHSH, CDR2 LQKENI. CDR3 length: 15 residues. The CDR3 spells CASSSGLAGGHKQYF. CDR3 sequence (DNA): TGTGCCAGCTCCTCGGGACTAGCGGGAGGGCATAAGCAGTACTTC.

This clone was seen only a few times. The chain couples TRBV28 to TRBJ1-2; D is unresolved. The germline CDR1 and CDR2 sequences are MDHEN and SYDVKM. The CDR3 contains 12 residues. The V end lost 4 bases, the J end lost 1 base, and 4 bases lay between the germline ends. The chain's CDR3 is CASSSGNYGYTF. For the CDR3, the DNA is TGTGCCAGCAGTTCCGGTAACTATGGCTACACCTTC.

V usage is TRBV10-2 and J usage is TRBJ1-6; the D gene is possibly TRBD1 (6 bases). V gave up 6 bases and J gave up 12 bases, with 21 bases separating them. The CDR3 sequence is 15 residues long. The germline V gene encodes CDR1 WSHSY and CDR2 SAAADI. For the CDR3, the DNA is TGCGCCAGCAGCGCCCAGGGGAGTCTAATTCAACCCCTCCACTTT. Translated: CASSAQGSLIQPLHF.

This clone showed up just once. The chain links TRBV7-2 to TRBJ1-4, with 9 bases matching TRBD1. CDR3 length: 16 amino acids. The germline V gene encodes CDR1 SGHTA and CDR2 FQGNSA. V was clipped by 5 bases and J by 2 bases; unmatched bases: 6. CDR3 protein: CASSPGTGPTNEKLFF. Written as DNA, the CDR3 is TGTGCCAGCAGCCCTGGGACAGGGCCGACTAATGAAAAACTGTTTTTT. Supplemented by reference TRBV7-2 and TRBJ1-4, the full variable domain reads GAGVSQSPSNKVTEKGKDVELRCDPISGHTALYWYRQSLGQGLEFLIYFQGNSAPDKSGLPSDRFSAERTGGSVSTLTIQRTQQEDSAVYLCASSPGTGPTNEKLFFGSGTQLSVL.

In its sample, this clone was seen a few times. The V gene is TRBV6-6, the J gene TRBJ1-4; possible D gene TRBD1, 5 bases. The CDR3 sequence is 13 residues long. Germline values: CDR1 MNHNY, CDR2 SVGAGI (reference sequence). V shed 2 bases and J shed 8 bases, with 9 bases lying between them. The CDR3 DNA is TGTGCCAGCAGTTACAGGGAGGGGGAAAAACTGTTTTTT. It is translated as CASSYREGEKLFF.

CDR3 DNA: TGTGCCAGCAGTTTTTCCAGGGGGCGCCGGGAGCAGTACTTC. Its translation: CASSFSRGRREQYF. The V gene is TRBV27, the J gene TRBJ2-7; 8 bases map to TRBD1. Germline V gene sequence: CDR1 MNHEY, CDR2 SMNVEV (reference sequence). The trim removed 3 bases at V and 7 bases at J, leaving 8 bases unmatched. The CDR3 extends over 14 amino acids.

This chain links TRBV5-4 with TRBJ2-3; D uncertain. Germline-derived CDR1 and CDR2 are SGHNT and YYREEE (reference sequence). V was pared by 3 bases and J by 3 bases, with 11 bases between. The CDR3 is made up of 14 amino acids. The CDR3 sequence is CASSSQLPTDTQYF. The CDR3 DNA reads as TGTGCCAGCAGCTCCCAACTACCAACAGATACGCAGTATTTT.

The V and J genes are TRBV5-1 and TRBJ2-5, with 7 bases lining up with TRBD2. This CDR3 region has 16 residues. Germline assignment: CDR1 SGHRS and CDR2 YFSETQ. J was trimmed by 1 base and V by 6 bases; bases with no gene match: 12. Written as DNA, the CDR3 is TGCGCCAGCAAGCCAAGCGACGGGAGGCCCCAAGAGACCCAGTACTTC. Translated: CASKPSDGRPQETQYF.

The chain couples TRBV6-5 to TRBJ1-3; D possibly corresponds to TRBD1 (6 bases). Trimming left V 10 bases short and J 2 bases short, with 12 bases between. Germline assignment: CDR1 MNHEY and CDR2 SVGAGI. CDR3 length equals 13 residues. The CDR3 DNA reads TGTGCCACATACAGGGCTACTGGAAACACCATATATTTT. Protein: CATYRATGNTIYF.